The 7 T cell receptor beta chains listed next were all sequenced from one sample in a study of control samples from healthy donors and cancer patients. Sequencing was performed with immunoSEQ multiplex PCR; in TCRdb, only in-frame clones are kept and a portion is missing. The sample holds some 220,000 clones; roughly 94% are singletons and the top ten take approximately 1.4%. The source material was blood. Receptors were obtained from a man aged 50-60 years in good health.

This chain uses TRBV2 with TRBJ2-2; 7 bases line up with TRBD1. Trimming at V came to 6 bases and at J to 4 bases, leaving 11 bases not matched to a gene. The CDR3 extends over 16 amino acids. Germline V gene data show CDR1 as SNHLY and CDR2 as FYNNEI. CDR3 sequence: CASRANTGVATGELFF. The CDR3 DNA follows: TGTGCCAGCAGGGCCAACACAGGGGTGGCCACCGGGGAGCTGTTTTTT.

J is TRBJ2-7 and V is TRBV20-1; either TRBD1 or TRBD2 may supply D (6 bases each). CDR3 size: 13 residues. Germline loops: CDR1 DFQATT, CDR2 SNEGSKA (reference sequence). V was pared by 3 bases and J by 6 bases, with 15 bases between. The CDR3 spells CSASWGAPGEQYF. DNA of the CDR3: TGCAGTGCTAGTTGGGGGGCCCCGGGCGAGCAGTACTTC.

The J gene is TRBJ1-2, the V gene TRBV19; perhaps TRBD1 as D (5 bases). Per the germline V gene, CDR1 is LNHDA and CDR2 is SQIVND (reference sequence). The CDR3 is 15 residues long. The V and J ends lost 4 bases and 2 bases respectively, with 14 bases between them. The DNA for the CDR3 is TGTGCCAGTAGTACTACGGGGGACGCAAACTATGGCTACACCTTC. It codes for CASSTTGDANYGYTF.

V usage is TRBV6-7 and J usage is TRBJ1-4; no firm D call. TRBV6-7 is placed among ORFs of uncertain function. The CDR3 has 13 residues. Trimming took 9 bases from V and 3 from J, leaving 11 bases between them. Here the CDR3 reads CARMLGPNEKLFF. The DNA for the CDR3 is TGTGCCAGAATGTTAGGTCCTAATGAAAAACTGTTTTTT.

This clone was recorded once. The rearrangement uses TRBV6-6 and TRBJ1-1; D gene unclear. The length of the CDR3 is 13 residues. Germline assignment: CDR1 MNHNY and CDR2 SVGAGI (reference sequence). Between the trimmed V and J ends, which lost 8 bases and 0 bases, there was a span of 10 bases. The CDR3 is CASRSFVNTEAFF. CDR3 bases: TGTGCCAGCCGATCTTTCGTGAACACTGAAGCTTTCTTT.

The V and J genes are TRBV3-1 (or the pseudogene TRBV3-2) and TRBJ1-5; TRBD1 is a possible D gene (5 bases). Trimming shortened V by 3 bases and J by 15 bases, and 21 bases separated the two germline ends. The CDR3 covers 14 residues. Per germline, CDR1 LGHDT and CDR2 YNNKEL (reference sequence). The CDR3 sequence is CASSHEGAAGALHF. The CDR3 coding sequence is TGTGCCAGCAGCCACGAAGGGGCTGCCGGGGCGTTGCATTTT.

This chain joins TRBV10-2 and TRBJ1-6, with D uncertain. The ends were cut back, 2 bases at V and 12 bases at J, with 14 bases in the middle. Per the germline V gene, CDR1 is WSHSY and CDR2 is SAAADI. The CDR3 extends over 14 amino acids. For the CDR3, the DNA is TGCGCCAGCAGTGAGACCGCGAATACCCTACCCCTCCACTTT. It is translated as CASSETANTLPLHF.